This entry describes one T cell receptor (beta chain). The target antigen is unknown. Clinicians made diagnoses from clinical symptoms, serum thyroxine, TRAb, thyroid ultrasound and orbital computed tomography. In germline, CDR1 is SGHTA, CDR2 FQGNSA. Losses at the gene ends were 5 bases for V and 2 bases for J; bases not matched to a gene: 7. The length of the CDR3 is 15 residues. These data come from a study of Graves' ophthalmopathy and Graves' hyperthyroidism. Study-level results: Blood contained most expanded thyroid clonotypes exceeding 0.001 frequency.

Researchers took RNA transcripts and amplified TCR beta CDR3 regions from them. HTBI primers were employed in first-round RT-PCR, then a second-round multiplex PCR followed. TCRdb re-analysed the multiplex PCR reads in MiXCR, keeping a single row per CDR3 protein. The data hold approximately 640,000 distinct CDR3 sequences, with just over 40% observed a single time. This clonotype originated in an adult man with Graves' ophthalmopathy. The sequenced sample was peripheral blood. This chain uses TRBV7-2 with TRBJ2-5; TRBD1 agrees at 8 bases. This chain's CDR3 is CASSKRTGQQETQYF. The DNA of the CDR3 is TGTGCCAGCAGCAAACGGACAGGGCAACAAGAGACCCAGTACTTC.